What follows is one T cell receptor beta chain and its context. The antigen is unknown. The data originate from a study of T cell repertoires in cytomegalovirus infection. As for the study in general: HLA-B-restricted CMV epitopes that are well studied, plus recently identified HLA-C-restricted ones, were used by the study. Based on public TCR beta signatures, there were indications of CMV infection and of a matching HLA type.

TCRdb recomputed calls from the reads with MiXCR, one row per CDR3 protein. This sample carries about 830,000 distinct CDR3 sequences, around a third of them seen once, and the ten largest clones take 9.5% to 15%. Study-wide points: CMV-specific HLA-C-restricted TCR beta clonotypes dominated the ex vivo response. Pooled public TCR beta family frequency picked out CMV carriers with the relevant HLA.

This material consisted of cultured CD8+ T cells from PBMCs, taken from culture after CMV antigen stimulation. The receptor comes from a human donor in good health (CMV status not recorded). Some clones in this sample may be carry-over from other donors' samples.

This chain's CDR3 is CASSLARQGVGYEQYF. The CDR3 nucleotides read TGTGCCAGCAGCTTAGCCCGACAGGGAGTAGGCTACGAGCAGTACTTC. The rearrangement joins TRBV11-1 to TRBJ2-7, with 7 bases that match TRBD1. Per the germline V gene, CDR1 is SGHAT and CDR2 is FQDESV (reference sequence). With 0 bases clipped from V and 3 bases from J, the junction kept 8 bases outside the gene matches. The CDR3 totals 16 residues.